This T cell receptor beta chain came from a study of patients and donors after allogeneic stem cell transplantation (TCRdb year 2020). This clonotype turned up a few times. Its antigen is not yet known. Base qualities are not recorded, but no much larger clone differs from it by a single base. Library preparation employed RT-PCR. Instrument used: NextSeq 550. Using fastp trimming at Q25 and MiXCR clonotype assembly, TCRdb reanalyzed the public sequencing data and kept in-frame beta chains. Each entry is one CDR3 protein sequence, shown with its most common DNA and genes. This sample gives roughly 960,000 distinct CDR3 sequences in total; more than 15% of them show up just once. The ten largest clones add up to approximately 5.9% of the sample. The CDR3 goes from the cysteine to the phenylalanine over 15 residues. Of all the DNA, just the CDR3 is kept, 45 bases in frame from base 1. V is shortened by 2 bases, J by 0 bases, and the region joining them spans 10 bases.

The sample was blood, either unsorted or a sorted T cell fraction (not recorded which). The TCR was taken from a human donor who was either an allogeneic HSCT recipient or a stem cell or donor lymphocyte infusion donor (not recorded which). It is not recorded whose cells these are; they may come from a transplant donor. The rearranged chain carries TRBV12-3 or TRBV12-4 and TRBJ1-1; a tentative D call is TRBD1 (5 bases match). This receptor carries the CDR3 CASSLFGGLNTEAFF. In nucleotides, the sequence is TGTGCCAGCAGTTTATTCGGGGGATTGAACACTGAAGCTTTCTTT.